These 12 T cell receptor beta chains came from one sample sequenced in a study of T cells after yellow fever vaccination. TCRdb reprocessed the 5' RACE reads with MiXCR, giving one entry per CDR3 protein. The sample lists some 54,000 distinct CDR3 sequences; 6.5% to 8% were seen once. The material sequenced was CD8+ T cells not binding an NS4B(214-222) dextramer, sorted from PBMCs, taken roughly 47 days after the first yellow fever vaccination. Source of these receptors: a man aged 18 to 30 who received the YFV17D yellow fever vaccine.

This clonotype turned up a few times. This chain joins TRBV13 and TRBJ2-5; 8 bases fit TRBD2. This CDR3 is 17 amino acids long. The J segment lost 0 bases and the V segment lost 4 bases, leaving 10 bases of the junction unmatched. Germline CDR1 is PRHDT and CDR2 is FYEKMQ (reference sequence). The CDR3 loop is CASSSALAGMYQETQYF. In nucleotides, the CDR3 is TGTGCCAGCAGCTCGGCTTTAGCGGGAATGTACCAAGAGACCCAGTACTTC.

The gene calls are TRBV7-9 and TRBJ2-3; TRBD1 matches 10 bases. Looked up from germline, CDR1 is SEHNR and CDR2 is FQNEAQ (reference sequence). With V trimmed by 4 bases and J by 4 bases, 5 bases remained unmatched. The CDR3 length is 15 residues. Here the CDR3 DNA reads TGTGCCAGCAGCTGGGGACAGGGGTATTCAGATACGCAGTATTTT. It yields the protein CASSWGQGYSDTQYF.

A few counts support this clonotype. This CDR3 is CASSLAGMLSTGELFF. DNA of the CDR3: TGTGCCAGCAGCTTGGCAGGCATGCTATCCACCGGGGAGCTGTTTTTT. This chain joins TRBV5-6 and TRBJ2-2; D is undetermined. CDR1 is SGHDT and CDR2 is YYEEEE in the germline V gene. The CDR3 sequence is 16 residues long. Trimming removed 0 bases from V and 4 bases from J, with 13 bases in between.

This clonotype was detected ten times or more. The chain combines TRBV29-1 with TRBJ1-2; D remains unclear. The CDR3 is 12 residues long. Per germline, CDR1 SQVTM and CDR2 ANQGSEA. With 3 bases removed from V and 7 bases from J, the gap between germline ends came to 12 bases. CDR3 nucleotides: TGCAGCGTTGACGACGGAATGGGTGGCTACACCTTC. Protein product: CSVDDGMGGYTF.

This clonotype was counted at least ten times. The chain links TRBV4-2 to TRBJ2-5; possible D gene TRBD2, 5 bases. Germline V gene sequence: CDR1 LGHNA, CDR2 YNFKEQ. This CDR3 contains 17 residues. Trimming cost V 0 bases and J 7 bases, with 21 bases left between them. Here the CDR3 DNA reads TGTGCCAGCAGCCAAGAATATAAAACCGGCCACGAGGGGACCCAGTACTTC. Translated, it gives CASSQEYKTGHEGTQYF.

This clonotype has only a few counts. The J gene is TRBJ2-2, the V gene TRBV7-8; 7 bases fit TRBD1. The CDR3 has 15 amino acids. The germline gives CDR1 SGHVS, CDR2 FQNEAQ. V was clipped by 5 bases and J by 1 base; unmatched bases: 4. This chain's CDR3 is CASSRRDRNTGELFF. The CDR3 DNA follows: TGTGCCAGCAGCCGCCGGGACAGGAACACCGGGGAGCTGTTTTTT.

This clonotype was picked up many times. The chain employs TRBV12-3 or TRBV12-4 and TRBJ2-5; 10 bases match TRBD2. The CDR3 runs 14 residues. With 7 bases clipped from V and 3 bases from J, the junction kept 5 bases outside the gene matches. For the CDR3, the DNA is TGTGCCAGCACCTTAGCGGGGGGAAAAGAGACCCAGTACTTC. Protein product: CASTLAGGKETQYF.

This clonotype appeared many times. This chain joins TRBV27 and TRBJ2-7, with 11 bases identical to TRBD2. J gave up 0 bases and V 8 bases, and 9 bases lay outside the gene matches. CDR3 size: 16 residues. CDR1 is MNHEY, CDR2 SMNVEV, per germline (reference sequence). CDR3 loop: CASASGLAGGSYEQYV. CDR3 sequence (DNA): TGTGCCAGCGCATCCGGGCTAGCGGGGGGCTCCTACGAGCAGTACGTC.

The V and J genes are TRBV5-1 and TRBJ2-4, with D possibly TRBD2 on 5 matching bases. The ends were cut back, 0 bases at V and 6 bases at J, with 16 bases in the middle. This CDR3 is 16 amino acids long. Germline CDR1 reads SGHRS; CDR2 reads YFSETQ. CDR3: CASSLAEGGSRNIQYF. CDR3 DNA sequence: TGCGCCAGCAGCTTGGCCGAGGGTGGGTCGAGAAACATTCAGTACTTC.

This clonotype has only a few counts. The gene calls are TRBV13 and TRBJ2-5; 12 bases align to TRBD2. This CDR3 region has 16 residues. The germline CDR1 and CDR2 sequences are PRHDT and FYEKMQ (reference sequence). V was clipped by 5 bases and J by 2 bases; unmatched bases: 6. CDR3 amino acids: CASSPRTSGAQETQYF. CDR3 coding DNA: TGTGCCAGCAGCCCCCGGACTAGCGGGGCACAAGAGACCCAGTACTTC. The complete variable domain, with remaining parts taken from reference TRBV13 and TRBJ2-5, reads AAGVIQSPRHLIKEKRETATLKCYPIPRHDTVYWYQQGPGQDPQFLISFYEKMQSDKGSIPDRFSAQQFSDYHSELNMSSLELGDSALYFCASSPRTSGAQETQYFGPGTRLLVL.

The V and J genes are TRBV4-2 and TRBJ2-1; D not certain. The germline V gene has CDR1 LGHNA and CDR2 YNFKEQ. V was trimmed by 4 bases and J by 4 bases, leaving 17 bases between them. CDR3 length: 16 amino acids. The CDR3 nucleotides read TGTGCCAGCAGCCCCGAGCAAGCGCCAGTATACAATGAGCAGTTCTTC. Protein product: CASSPEQAPVYNEQFF.

A few counts support this clonotype. V and J are TRBV7-2 and TRBJ1-5, with D tentatively TRBD1 (5 bases). V was trimmed by 1 base and J by 4 bases, leaving 14 bases between them. From germline, CDR1 is SGHTA and CDR2 FQGNSA. The CDR3 is 16 amino acids. The CDR3 DNA follows: TGTGCCAGCAGCTTAGGTCAGGGACGGCATAATCAGCCCCAGCATTTT. This sequence encodes CASSLGQGRHNQPQHF.